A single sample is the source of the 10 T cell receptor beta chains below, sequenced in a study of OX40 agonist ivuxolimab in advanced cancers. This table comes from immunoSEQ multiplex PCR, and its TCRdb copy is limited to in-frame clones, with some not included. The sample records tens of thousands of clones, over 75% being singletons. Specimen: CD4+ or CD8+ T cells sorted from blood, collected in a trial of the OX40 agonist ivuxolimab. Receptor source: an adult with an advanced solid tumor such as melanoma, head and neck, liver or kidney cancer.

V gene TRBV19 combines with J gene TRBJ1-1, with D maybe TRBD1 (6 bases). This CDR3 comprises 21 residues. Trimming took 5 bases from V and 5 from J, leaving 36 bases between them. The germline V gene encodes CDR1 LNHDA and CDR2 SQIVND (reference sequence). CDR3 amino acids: CASSRPQVFGGRVSQRTEAFF. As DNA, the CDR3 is TGTGCCAGTAGTCGTCCTCAGGTCTTCGGGGGGCGCGTCTCTCAAAGGACTGAAGCTTTCTTT.

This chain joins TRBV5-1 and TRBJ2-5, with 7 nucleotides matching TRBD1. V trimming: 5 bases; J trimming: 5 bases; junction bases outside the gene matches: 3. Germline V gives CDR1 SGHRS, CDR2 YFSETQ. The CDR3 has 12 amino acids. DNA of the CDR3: TGCGCCAGCAGAGGGGGCGACGAGACCCAGTACTTC. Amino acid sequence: CASRGGDETQYF.

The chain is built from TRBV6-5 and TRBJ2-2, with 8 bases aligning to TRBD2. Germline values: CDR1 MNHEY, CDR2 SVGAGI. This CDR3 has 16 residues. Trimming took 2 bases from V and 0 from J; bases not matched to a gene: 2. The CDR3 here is CASSYGRGANTGELFF. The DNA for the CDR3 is TGTGCCAGCAGTTACGGGCGGGGGGCGAACACCGGGGAGCTGTTTTTT.

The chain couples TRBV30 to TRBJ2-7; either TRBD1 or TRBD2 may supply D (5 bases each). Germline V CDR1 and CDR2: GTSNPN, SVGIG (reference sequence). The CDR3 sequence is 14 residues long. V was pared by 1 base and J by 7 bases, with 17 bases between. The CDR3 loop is CAWSELRGQPEQYF. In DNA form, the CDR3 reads TGTGCCTGGAGTGAGTTGAGGGGCCAGCCGGAGCAGTACTTC.

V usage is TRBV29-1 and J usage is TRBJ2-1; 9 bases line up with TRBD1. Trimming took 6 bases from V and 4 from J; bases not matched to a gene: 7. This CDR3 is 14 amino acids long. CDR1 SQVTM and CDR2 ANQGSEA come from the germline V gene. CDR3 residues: CSVDRDREYNEQFF. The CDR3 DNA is TGCAGCGTAGACCGGGACAGGGAATACAATGAGCAGTTCTTC.

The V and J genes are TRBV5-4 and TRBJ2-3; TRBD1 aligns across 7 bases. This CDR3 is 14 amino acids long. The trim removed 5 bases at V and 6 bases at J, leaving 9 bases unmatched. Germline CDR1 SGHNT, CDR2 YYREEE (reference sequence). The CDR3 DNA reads TGTGCCAGCAGATTTCTACAGGGGAAGGATACGCAGTATTTT. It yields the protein CASRFLQGKDTQYF.

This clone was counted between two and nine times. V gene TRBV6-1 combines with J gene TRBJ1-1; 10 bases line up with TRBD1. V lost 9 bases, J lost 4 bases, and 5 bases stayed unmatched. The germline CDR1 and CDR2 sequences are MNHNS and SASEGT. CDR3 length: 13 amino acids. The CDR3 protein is CASDRGLTTEAFF. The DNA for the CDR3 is TGTGCCAGTGACAGGGGGCTTACCACTGAAGCTTTCTTT.

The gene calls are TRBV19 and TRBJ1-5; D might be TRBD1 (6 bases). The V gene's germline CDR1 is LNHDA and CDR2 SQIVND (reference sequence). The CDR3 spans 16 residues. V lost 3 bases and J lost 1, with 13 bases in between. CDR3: CASSITGPGSNQPQHF. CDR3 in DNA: TGTGCCAGTAGTATTACAGGGCCTGGGAGCAATCAGCCCCAGCATTTT.

The CDR3 is CASSLLEGNSPLHF. DNA of the CDR3: TGTGCCAGCAGCTTACTGGAGGGCAATTCACCCCTCCACTTT. This chain joins TRBV7-2 and TRBJ1-6, with D unclear. The CDR3 spans 14 residues. Per the germline V gene, CDR1 is SGHTA and CDR2 is FQGNSA. V was clipped by 2 bases and J by 7 bases, with 9 bases between them.

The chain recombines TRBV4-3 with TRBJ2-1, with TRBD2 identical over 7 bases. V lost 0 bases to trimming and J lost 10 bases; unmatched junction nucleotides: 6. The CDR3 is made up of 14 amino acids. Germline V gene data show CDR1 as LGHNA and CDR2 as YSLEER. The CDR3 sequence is CASSQEDGGDEQFF. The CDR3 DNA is TGCGCCAGCAGCCAAGAAGATGGGGGGGACGAGCAGTTCTTC.